A selection of T cell receptor beta chains follows, all from one sample in a study of beta chain features in type 1 diabetes. The data were produced by immunoSEQ multiplex PCR, yet TCRdb's version contains in-frame clones alone and is incomplete. The sample shows around 160,000 clones, roughly 8% of them seen only once. Specimen: central memory CD4+ T cells from blood. The receptors were sampled from a woman aged 18-35 years with type 1 diabetes. CDR3s include the opening cysteine and the closing phenylalanine or tryptophan. D genes are given only for firm matches. The size of a clone is reported for some rows only, either as once, few or many, or as a class for expanded clones.

>-|TRBD2|TRBV5-1|TRBJ2-5
TGCGCCAGCGCTGCGGGAGGCTTCCAAGAGACCCAGTACTTC
CASAAGGFQETQYF
>few|TRBD2|TRBV9|TRBJ2-4
TGTGCCAGCGCTCGGGAGGAGAACGAAAACATTCAGTACTTC
CASAREENENIQYF
>few|TRBD2|TRBV10-2|TRBJ2-2
TGCGCCAGCAGAACTAGCGGGGGGCCCGGCGGGGAGCTGTTTTTT
CASRTSGGPGGELFF
>few|-|TRBV5-1|TRBJ2-2
TGCGCCAGTTTCCAGGGGAACACCGGGGAGCTGTTTTTT
CASFQGNTGELFF
>-|TRBD1|TRBV9|TRBJ1-2
TGTGCCAGCAGCGATAGGACAGGCTATGGCTACACCTTC
CASSDRTGYGYTF
>-|-|TRBV11-3|TRBJ2-5
TGTGCCAGCAGCTTAGGGAGGGGCCGACAGCACCAAGAGACCCAGTACTTC
CASSLGRGRQHQETQYF
>-|TRBD2|TRBV5-1|TRBJ2-2
TGCGCCAGCAGCCCGGGCGGGGGGGCAAGCACCGGGGAGCTGTTTTTT
CASSPGGGASTGELFF
>few|TRBD2|TRBV7-2|TRBJ2-5
TGTGCCAGCAGTCCGGGACTAGCGGGGGGGCGAGAGACCCAGTACTTC
CASSPGLAGGRETQYF
>few|TRBD2|TRBV10-3|TRBJ2-1
TGTGCCATCAGTGAACTTCCCGGGACTAGCGGCCCCAATGAGCAGTTCTTC
CAISELPGTSGPNEQFF
>-|-|TRBV6-6|TRBJ1-2
TGTGCCAGCAGACCCGGAAGTACAGGGTATGGTGGCTACACCTTC
CASRPGSTGYGGYTF
>many|-|TRBV14|TRBJ2-1
TGTGCCAGCAGCCAGCTACTCCCATCCCGTGAGCAGTTCTTC
CASSQLLPSREQFF
>-|-|TRBV5-4|TRBJ2-2
TGTGCCAGCAGCTTGGATCTGGCGGGGTTGAACACCGGGGAGCTGTTTTTT
CASSLDLAGLNTGELFF
>-|TRBD1|TRBV7-2|TRBJ1-5
TGTGCCAGCAGCTTAGGGGACAGTGTGGTGCCCCAGCATTTT
CASSLGDSVVPQHF
>few|TRBD1|TRBV11-3|TRBJ2-7
TGTGCCAGCCGGGACCCAGGGGGTCCTTACGAGCAGTACTTC
CASRDPGGPYEQYF
>-|TRBD2|TRBV11-3|TRBJ2-5
TGTGCCAGCAGCTTCGGGGGGGGAGAGACCCAGTACTTC
CASSFGGGETQYF
>-|-|TRBV6-5|TRBJ1-2
TGTGCCAGCCAGGGATTTGACTATGGCTACACCTTC
CASQGFDYGYTF
>few|TRBD2|TRBV7-9|TRBJ2-7
TGTGCCAGCACGCGGAGCGGGGGCCCCTACGAGCAGTACTTC
CASTRSGGPYEQYF
>-|TRBD2|TRBV28|TRBJ2-7
TGTGCCAGCAGGGGGGAGACTAGCGGCACCTACGAGCAGTACTTC
CASRGETSGTYEQYF
>few|TRBD2|TRBV19|TRBJ2-7
TGTGCCAGTAGTATAACTAGCGGGGGCTCCTACGAGCAGTACTTC
CASSITSGGSYEQYF
>-|-|TRBV15|TRBJ2-7
TGTGCCACCAGCAGTGATGGTGGGCGGCAGTACTTC
CATSSDGGRQYF
>-|TRBD2|TRBV4-3|TRBJ2-3
TGCGCCAGCAGCCAAGTCTCTAGCGGGTCAGATACGCAGTATTTT
CASSQVSSGSDTQYF
>few|-|TRBV5-6|TRBJ1-1
TGTGCCAGCAGCTTGGGAGGGTTCGACACTGAAGCTTTCTTT
CASSLGGFDTEAFF